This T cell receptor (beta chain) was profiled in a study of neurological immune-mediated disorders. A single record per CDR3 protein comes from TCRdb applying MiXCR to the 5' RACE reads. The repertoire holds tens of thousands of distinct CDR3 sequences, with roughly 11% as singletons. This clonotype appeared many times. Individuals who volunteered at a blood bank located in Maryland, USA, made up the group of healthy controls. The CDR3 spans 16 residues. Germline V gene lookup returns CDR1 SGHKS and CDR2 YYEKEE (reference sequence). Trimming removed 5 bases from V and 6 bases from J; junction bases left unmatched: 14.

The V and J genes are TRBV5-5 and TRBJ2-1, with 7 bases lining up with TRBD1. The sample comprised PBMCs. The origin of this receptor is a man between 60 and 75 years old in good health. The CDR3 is CASRSMATGSLNEQFF. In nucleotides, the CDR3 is TGTGCCAGCAGATCGATGGCGACAGGGTCTCTCAATGAGCAGTTCTTC.